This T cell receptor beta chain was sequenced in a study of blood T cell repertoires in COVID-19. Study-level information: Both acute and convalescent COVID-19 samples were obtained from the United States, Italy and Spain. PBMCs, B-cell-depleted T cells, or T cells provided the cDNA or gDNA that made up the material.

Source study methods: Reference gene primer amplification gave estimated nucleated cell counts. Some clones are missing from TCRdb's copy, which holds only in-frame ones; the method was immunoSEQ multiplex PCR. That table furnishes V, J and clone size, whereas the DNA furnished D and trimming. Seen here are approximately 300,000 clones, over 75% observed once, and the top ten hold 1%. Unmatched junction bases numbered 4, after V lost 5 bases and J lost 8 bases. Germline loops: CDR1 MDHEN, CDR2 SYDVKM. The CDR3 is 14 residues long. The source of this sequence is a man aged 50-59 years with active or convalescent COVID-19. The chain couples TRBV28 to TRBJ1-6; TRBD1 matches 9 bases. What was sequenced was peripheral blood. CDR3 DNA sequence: TGTGCCAGCAGTCAGGACAGGGGCCATTCACCCCTCCACTTT. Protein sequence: CASSQDRGHSPLHF.